This T cell receptor beta chain comes out of a study of vaccination effects on CD4 cells after COVID-19. The study's findings and limits: Convalescent patients in the study were few, and early post-infection timepoints were absent.

V was clipped by 7 bases and J by 5 bases, with 11 bases between them. The CDR3 extends over 12 amino acids. Germline V CDR1 and CDR2: SNHLY, FYNNEI. Sequencing was preceded by expansion of antigen-specific CD4+ T cells with viral peptide pools in the ViraFEST assay. Following an approximately eleven-day culture, CD4+ T cells were purified. All study participants received two doses of BNT162b2 or mRNA-1273 vaccine. The study found no prior SARS-CoV-2 infection in the vaccine recipients, who tested negative for nucleocapsid antibodies. Some 2 million PBMC were placed in each well, which was supplemented with 10 IU/ml IL-2 and around 9.5 ug/ml peptides. Days 3 and 7 saw half the medium replaced with IL-2 medium. Only in-frame clones appear in the TCRdb table, and some are missing; sequencing was by immunoSEQ multiplex PCR. The table shows approximately 26,000 clones, with over 60% occurring only once.

In regard to this clone: Its antigen remains unknown.

This sequence joins TRBV2 and TRBJ1-1; no firm D call. Sequencing was performed on CD4+ T cells from PBMCs cultured with SARS-CoV-2 spike peptides, taken after COVID-19 vaccination. The clonotype comes from a human donor who received a COVID-19 vaccine. Some clones in this sample may be carry-over from other donors' samples. The CDR3 here is CASTQTRTEAFF. CDR3 coding DNA: TGTGCCAGCACCCAAACGAGGACTGAAGCTTTCTTT.